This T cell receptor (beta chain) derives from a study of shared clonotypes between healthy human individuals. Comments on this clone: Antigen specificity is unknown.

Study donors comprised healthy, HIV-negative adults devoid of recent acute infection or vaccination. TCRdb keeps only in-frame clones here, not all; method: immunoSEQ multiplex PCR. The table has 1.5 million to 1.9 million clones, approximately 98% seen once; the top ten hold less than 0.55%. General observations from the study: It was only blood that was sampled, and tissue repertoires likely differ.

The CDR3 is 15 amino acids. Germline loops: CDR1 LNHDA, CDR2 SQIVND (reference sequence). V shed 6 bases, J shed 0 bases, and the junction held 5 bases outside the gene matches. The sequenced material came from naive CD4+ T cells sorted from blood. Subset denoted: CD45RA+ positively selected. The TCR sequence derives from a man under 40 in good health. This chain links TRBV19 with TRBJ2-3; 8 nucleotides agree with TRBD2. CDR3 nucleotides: TGTGCCAGTAGCCTGACTAGCGCGAGCACAGATACGCAGTATTTT. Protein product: CASSLTSASTDTQYF.